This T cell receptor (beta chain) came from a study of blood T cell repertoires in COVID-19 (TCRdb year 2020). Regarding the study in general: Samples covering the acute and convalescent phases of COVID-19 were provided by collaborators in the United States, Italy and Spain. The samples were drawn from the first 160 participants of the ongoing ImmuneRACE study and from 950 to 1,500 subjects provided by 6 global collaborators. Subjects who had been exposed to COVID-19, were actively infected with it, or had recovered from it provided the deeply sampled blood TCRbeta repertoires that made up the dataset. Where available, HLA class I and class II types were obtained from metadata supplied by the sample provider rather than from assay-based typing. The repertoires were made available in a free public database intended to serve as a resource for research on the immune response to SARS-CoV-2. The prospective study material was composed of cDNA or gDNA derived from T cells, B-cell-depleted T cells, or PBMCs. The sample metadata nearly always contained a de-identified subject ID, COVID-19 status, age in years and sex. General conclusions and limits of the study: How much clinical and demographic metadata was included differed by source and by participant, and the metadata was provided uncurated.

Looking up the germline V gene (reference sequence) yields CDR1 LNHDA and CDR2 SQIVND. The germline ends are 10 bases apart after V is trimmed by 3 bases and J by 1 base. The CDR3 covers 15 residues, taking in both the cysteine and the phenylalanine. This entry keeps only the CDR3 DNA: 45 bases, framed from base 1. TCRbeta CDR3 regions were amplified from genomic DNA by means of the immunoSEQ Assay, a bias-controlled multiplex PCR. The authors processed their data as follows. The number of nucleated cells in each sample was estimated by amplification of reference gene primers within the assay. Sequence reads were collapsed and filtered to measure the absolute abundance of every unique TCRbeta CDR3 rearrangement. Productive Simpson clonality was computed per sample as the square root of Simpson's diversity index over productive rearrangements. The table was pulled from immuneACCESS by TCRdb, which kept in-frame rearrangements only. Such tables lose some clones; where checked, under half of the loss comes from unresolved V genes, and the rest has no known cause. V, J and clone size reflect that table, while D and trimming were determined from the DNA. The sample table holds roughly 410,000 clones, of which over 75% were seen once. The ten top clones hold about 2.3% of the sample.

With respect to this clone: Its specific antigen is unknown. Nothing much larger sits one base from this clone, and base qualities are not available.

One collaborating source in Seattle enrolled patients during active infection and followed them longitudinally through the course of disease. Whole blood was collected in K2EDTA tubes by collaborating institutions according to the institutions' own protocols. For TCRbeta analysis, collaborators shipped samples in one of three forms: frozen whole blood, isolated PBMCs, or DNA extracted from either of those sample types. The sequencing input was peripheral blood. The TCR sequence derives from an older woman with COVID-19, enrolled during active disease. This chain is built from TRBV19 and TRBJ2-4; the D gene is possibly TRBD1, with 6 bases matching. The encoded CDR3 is CASSIPGVAKNIQYF. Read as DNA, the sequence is TGTGCCAGTAGTATTCCAGGGGTGGCCAAAAACATTCAGTACTTC.